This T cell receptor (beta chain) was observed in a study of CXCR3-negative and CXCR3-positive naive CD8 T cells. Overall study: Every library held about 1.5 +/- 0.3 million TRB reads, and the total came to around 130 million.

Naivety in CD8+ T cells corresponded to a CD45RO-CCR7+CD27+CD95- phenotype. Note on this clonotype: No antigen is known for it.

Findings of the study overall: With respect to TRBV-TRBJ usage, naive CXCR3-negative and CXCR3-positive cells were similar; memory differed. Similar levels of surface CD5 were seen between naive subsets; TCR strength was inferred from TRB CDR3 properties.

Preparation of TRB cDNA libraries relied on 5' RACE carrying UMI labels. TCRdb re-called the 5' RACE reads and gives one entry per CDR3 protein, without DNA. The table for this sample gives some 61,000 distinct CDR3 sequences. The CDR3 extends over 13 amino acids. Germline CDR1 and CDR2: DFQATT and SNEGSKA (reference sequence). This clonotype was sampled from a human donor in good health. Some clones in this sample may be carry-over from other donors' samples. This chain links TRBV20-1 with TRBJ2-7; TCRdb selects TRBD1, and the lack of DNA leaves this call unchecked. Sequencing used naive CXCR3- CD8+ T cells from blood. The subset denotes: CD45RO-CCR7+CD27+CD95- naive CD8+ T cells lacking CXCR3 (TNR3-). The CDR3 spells CSTGTTFSYEQYF.